The following is a T cell receptor (beta chain) sequence with its context. The CDR3 runs to 14 residues. Germline V CDR1 and CDR2: SGHAT, FQNNGV. V lost 3 bases and J 1 base, leaving 10 bases between the germline ends. This entry belongs to a study of blood T cell repertoires in COVID-19. About the research overall: Sources were T cells, B-cell-depleted T cells, or PBMCs; the material itself was cDNA or gDNA.

TCRdb's copy holds only in-frame clones and misses some; the assay was immunoSEQ multiplex PCR. The data hold about 12,000 clones, with 70% to 75% observed a single time. Seattle's enrolled individuals joined amid active infection and were then monitored longitudinally. Specimen: peripheral blood. The chain combines TRBV11-2 with TRBJ2-7; D is unresolved. The receptor's source is a man in his fifties or sixties with COVID-19, enrolled during active disease. CDR3 in amino acids: CASSFGFRSYEQYV. The CDR3 coding sequence is TGTGCCAGCAGCTTTGGATTCAGGTCCTACGAGCAGTACGTC.